The clone carrying this T cell receptor beta chain was detected only a few times. Its antigen is as yet unknown. Samples each yielded at least 6 micrograms of total RNA. Combining a sample-barcoded 5' primer with a J-beta primer mix, a second PCR ran for roughly 6 to 11 cycles. From the 5' RACE reads, TCRdb called clonotypes with MiXCR, one entry per CDR3 protein. The repertoire holds about 680,000 distinct CDR3 sequences, with around 45% as singletons. The data derive from a study of blood T cells in healthy people across ages. The germline V and J ends were trimmed by 3 bases and 0 bases, with 11 bases remaining between them. Germline V CDR1 and CDR2: DFQATT, SNEGSKA (reference sequence). This CDR3 contains 15 residues. Study-level results: Reliance upon unsorted PBMCs precluded definitive naive versus antigen-experienced comparison.

The source of this sequence is a woman in her fifties or sixties in good health. Sequenced input: blood. This sequence joins TRBV20-1 and TRBJ1-4; weak D call: TRBD1 (5 bases). The CDR3 loop is CSARGGAATNEKLFF. The CDR3 coding sequence is TGCAGTGCTAGGGGTGGGGCCGCAACTAATGAAAAACTGTTTTTT.